The rows below give T cell receptor beta chains drawn from one sample of a study of blood T cell repertoires in COVID-19. The method was immunoSEQ multiplex PCR; TCRdb's version includes in-frame clones alone and lacks a portion of them. The sample lists about 190,000 clones, approximately 85% occurring once. Sequenced material: peripheral blood. These receptors all come from a man of 80 years or more with COVID-19, enrolled during active disease. The conserved cysteine and the conserved F or W are not part of the CDR3 here. Each record gives: CDR3 length, V gene, J gene, D gene, CDR3 protein. A D gene is named only where the DNA matches it firmly.

CDR3 length: 11; V gene: TRBV4-3; J gene: TRBJ1-1; D gene: TRBD1; CDR3 protein: ASSQETGGEAF
CDR3 length: 13; V gene: TRBV5-4; J gene: TRBJ2-5; D gene: TRBD1; CDR3 protein: ASSSSPGTEETQY
CDR3 length: 14; V gene: TRBV5-4; J gene: TRBJ2-6; D gene: -; CDR3 protein: ASSLPGSSGANVLT
CDR3 length: 13; V gene: TRBV11-3; J gene: TRBJ2-3; D gene: -; CDR3 protein: ASSLDGGPTDTQY
CDR3 length: 11; V gene: TRBV4-1; J gene: TRBJ1-1; D gene: -; CDR3 protein: ASSRQLNTEAF
CDR3 length: 14; V gene: TRBV9; J gene: TRBJ1-1; D gene: -; CDR3 protein: ASSVVHRLMNTEAF
CDR3 length: 14; V gene: TRBV4-1; J gene: TRBJ2-4; D gene: TRBD2; CDR3 protein: ASSQGAGRSKNIQY
CDR3 length: 13; V gene: TRBV7-8; J gene: TRBJ1-2; D gene: -; CDR3 protein: ASSPTGGTNYGYT
CDR3 length: 12; V gene: TRBV6-5; J gene: TRBJ1-2; D gene: -; CDR3 protein: ASSYRDRNYGYT
CDR3 length: 13; V gene: TRBV9; J gene: TRBJ1-2; D gene: TRBD1; CDR3 protein: ASSVGLLGQGGYT
CDR3 length: 11; V gene: TRBV6-5; J gene: TRBJ2-7; D gene: TRBD1; CDR3 protein: ASSKTGPYEQY
CDR3 length: 11; V gene: TRBV27; J gene: TRBJ1-6; D gene: TRBD1; CDR3 protein: ASSLGQGWTLH
CDR3 length: 12; V gene: TRBV9; J gene: TRBJ1-3; D gene: -; CDR3 protein: ASSVAEYRNTIY
CDR3 length: 12; V gene: TRBV6-5; J gene: TRBJ1-5; D gene: TRBD1; CDR3 protein: ASSLRGLNQPQH
CDR3 length: 13; V gene: TRBV7-6; J gene: TRBJ2-5; D gene: -; CDR3 protein: ASSSGTLGQETQY
CDR3 length: 11; V gene: TRBV5-1; J gene: TRBJ2-7; D gene: TRBD1; CDR3 protein: ASREGARDEQY
CDR3 length: 12; V gene: TRBV2; J gene: TRBJ2-3; D gene: -; CDR3 protein: ASLFAVGTDTQY
CDR3 length: 13; V gene: TRBV5-4; J gene: TRBJ1-1; D gene: TRBD1; CDR3 protein: ASSTGTGDVTEAF
CDR3 length: 13; V gene: TRBV2; J gene: TRBJ2-5; D gene: -; CDR3 protein: ASSEAGVTRETQY
CDR3 length: 13; V gene: TRBV4-2; J gene: TRBJ1-2; D gene: TRBD1; CDR3 protein: ASSQEGRTGEGYT
CDR3 length: 13; V gene: TRBV18; J gene: TRBJ2-7; D gene: TRBD2; CDR3 protein: ASSPGLAGSYEQY
CDR3 length: 12; V gene: TRBV5-4; J gene: TRBJ1-6; D gene: TRBD1; CDR3 protein: ASSRDRANSPLH
CDR3 length: 9; V gene: TRBV6-1; J gene: TRBJ1-2; D gene: -; CDR3 protein: ASRVTGEPT
CDR3 length: 9; V gene: TRBV24-1; J gene: TRBJ1-2; D gene: -; CDR3 protein: ATSGGLGYT
CDR3 length: 14; V gene: TRBV7-2; J gene: TRBJ2-1; D gene: -; CDR3 protein: ASSLWGDESYNEQF
CDR3 length: 12; V gene: TRBV5-1; J gene: TRBJ2-3; D gene: TRBD1; CDR3 protein: ASSTGGLTDTQY
CDR3 length: 10; V gene: TRBV7-9; J gene: TRBJ1-6; D gene: -; CDR3 protein: ASSQNNSPLH
CDR3 length: 13; V gene: TRBV5-1; J gene: TRBJ1-2; D gene: TRBD1; CDR3 protein: ASSSGQVRGYGYT
CDR3 length: 14; V gene: TRBV19; J gene: TRBJ1-6; D gene: TRBD1; CDR3 protein: ASSDPGQGIRSPLH
CDR3 length: 13; V gene: TRBV28; J gene: TRBJ1-6; D gene: -; CDR3 protein: ASSRRGVLDSPLH
CDR3 length: 12; V gene: TRBV28; J gene: TRBJ1-4; D gene: TRBD1; CDR3 protein: ASSAGGSVEKLF
CDR3 length: 14; V gene: TRBV4-3; J gene: TRBJ2-1; D gene: -; CDR3 protein: ASSQGSVGAYNEQF
CDR3 length: 16; V gene: TRBV3-1/TRBV3-2; J gene: TRBJ2-1; D gene: TRBD2; CDR3 protein: ASSQDSMTSGLYNEQF
CDR3 length: 14; V gene: TRBV19; J gene: TRBJ2-2; D gene: -; CDR3 protein: ASSIVGGQNTGELF
CDR3 length: 13; V gene: TRBV6-5; J gene: TRBJ2-7; D gene: -; CDR3 protein: ASSRATRGGYEQY
CDR3 length: 12; V gene: TRBV5-1; J gene: TRBJ1-1; D gene: -; CDR3 protein: ASSPDSLNTEAF
CDR3 length: 13; V gene: TRBV9; J gene: TRBJ1-4; D gene: TRBD1; CDR3 protein: ASSSGTGHMEKLF
CDR3 length: 14; V gene: TRBV19; J gene: TRBJ1-5; D gene: -; CDR3 protein: ASSTPGRADNQPQH
CDR3 length: 12; V gene: TRBV7-3; J gene: TRBJ2-2; D gene: -; CDR3 protein: ASSSVGSTGELF
CDR3 length: 13; V gene: TRBV6-6; J gene: TRBJ2-7; D gene: TRBD1; CDR3 protein: ATSLLQGNSYEQY
CDR3 length: 12; V gene: TRBV18; J gene: TRBJ2-5; D gene: TRBD2; CDR3 protein: ASSPTERGETQY
CDR3 length: 14; V gene: TRBV28; J gene: TRBJ1-3; D gene: -; CDR3 protein: ASSYLHGTLGNTIY
CDR3 length: 15; V gene: TRBV7-2; J gene: TRBJ1-3; D gene: -; CDR3 protein: ASSSEALSTARNTIY
CDR3 length: 13; V gene: TRBV7-2; J gene: TRBJ2-2; D gene: -; CDR3 protein: ASSSERTLPGELF
CDR3 length: 15; V gene: TRBV28; J gene: TRBJ1-6; D gene: -; CDR3 protein: ASSLWTGARGGSPLH
CDR3 length: 14; V gene: TRBV11-3; J gene: TRBJ2-3; D gene: TRBD2; CDR3 protein: ASSLRVAGEADTQY
CDR3 length: 13; V gene: TRBV9; J gene: TRBJ2-2; D gene: TRBD2; CDR3 protein: ASSVSGGGVGELF
CDR3 length: 10; V gene: TRBV12-3/TRBV12-4; J gene: TRBJ1-6; D gene: -; CDR3 protein: ASSLDLGGLH
CDR3 length: 13; V gene: TRBV6-5; J gene: TRBJ2-5; D gene: -; CDR3 protein: ASSYRRSIQETQY
CDR3 length: 13; V gene: TRBV5-5; J gene: TRBJ1-5; D gene: -; CDR3 protein: ASSLFAGNNQPQH
CDR3 length: 13; V gene: TRBV2; J gene: TRBJ1-6; D gene: TRBD1; CDR3 protein: ASSEARTGGSPLH